This TCR beta chain was sequenced during a study of shared T cell receptors in the human thymus. Repertoires were generated with immunoSEQ multiplex PCR, while TCRdb's copy carries only in-frame clones and drops some. The sample has 550,000 to 800,000 clones, approximately 85% seen once; the top ten hold around 0.01%. CDR1 SEHNR and CDR2 FQNEAQ come from the germline V gene (reference sequence). Losses at the gene ends were 2 bases for V and 3 bases for J; bases not matched to a gene: 4. The CDR3 sequence is 15 residues long. This sample was shared with a second study, whose subject was human thymus T cells. Per that study: Healthy Finnish infants having corrective surgery for congenital heart defects served as donors. Corrective cardiac operations yielded the resected thymus tissue. What appeared biased in thymic and blood repertoires was the usage of V and J genes. Unrelated individuals were reported by related research to share highly overlapping thymic repertoires.

What was sequenced was thymocytes. The chain couples TRBV7-9 to TRBJ2-7; 10 bases fit TRBD2. The TCR originated in a girl under three years old with a congenital heart defect. The CDR3 loop reads CASSLKGTSDYEQYF. Here the CDR3 DNA reads TGTGCCAGCAGCTTAAAGGGGACTAGCGACTACGAGCAGTACTTC.